This is a list of T cell receptor beta chains from one sample in a study of PD-1 blockade in classical Hodgkin lymphoma. Clones were read by immunoSEQ multiplex PCR, and TCRdb kept only the in-frame ones, dropping some. The sample consists of some 84,000 clones, approximately 91% of them appearing once. The sample consisted of peripheral blood mononuclear cells (PBMCs), taken before the second cycle of nivolumab. The source of these receptors is a human donor with classical Hodgkin lymphoma. Both conserved end residues are part of each CDR3. Each record gives: D gene, CDR3 length, V gene, J gene, clone size, CDR3 DNA, CDR3 protein. The D gene is left open where the match is weak. A row's size may be missing; if present it is once, few, many or a size class.

TRBD2	16	TRBV4-1	TRBJ2-2	.	TGCGCCAGCAGCCAGACTAGCGGGAGGGGCACCGGGGAGCTGTTTTTT	CASSQTSGRGTGELFF
TRBD1	15	TRBV5-1	TRBJ2-7	.	TGCGCCAGCAGCTGGACAGGGGGCATCTCCTACGAGCAGTACTTC	CASSWTGGISYEQYF
.	17	TRBV28	TRBJ1-5	few	TGTGCCAGCAGTCCCAATCAGAGGGGACAAAAGTATCAGCCCCAGCATTTT	CASSPNQRGQKYQPQHF
.	14	TRBV19	TRBJ2-7	medium-sized	TGTGCCAGTAGTATATCCCCTACTTCCTACGAGCAGTACTTC	CASSISPTSYEQYF
TRBD2	19	TRBV15	TRBJ2-2	once	TGTGCCACCAGCAGAGAGACTAGCGGGAGGGCCTGGGGCACCGGGGAGCTGTTTTTT	CATSRETSGRAWGTGELFF
.	10	TRBV9	TRBJ2-3	.	TGTGCCAGGGTGACTGGGCCGCAGTATTTT	CARVTGPQYF
.	16	TRBV6-5	TRBJ2-2	.	TGTGCCAGCAGTTACGATCTAGCGCCCAACACCGGGGAGCTGTTTTTT	CASSYDLAPNTGELFF
.	13	TRBV10-3	TRBJ2-1	.	TGTGCCATCATGAGCGGCTCCTACAATGAGCAGTTCTTC	CAIMSGSYNEQFF
.	16	TRBV27	TRBJ1-1	few	TGTGCCAGCAGTTTTTTGGGGGGGGGCTTGAACACTGAAGCTTTCTTT	CASSFLGGGLNTEAFF
.	12	TRBV21-1	TRBJ1-1	.	TGTGCCAGCAGTTACCGGGCCCTTGAAGCTTTCTTT	CASSYRALEAFF
.	12	TRBV7-2	TRBJ2-7	once	TGTGCCAGCAGCCGCTTTTGGGGCGAGCAGTACTTC	CASSRFWGEQYF
TRBD1	14	TRBV27	TRBJ1-5	.	TGTGCCAGCAGTCCCTACAGGGGCGATCAGCCCCAGCATTTT	CASSPYRGDQPQHF
.	14	TRBV7-9	TRBJ2-7	.	TGTGCCAGCAGCCGCGGAGGCCGACCATACGAGCAGTACTTC	CASSRGGRPYEQYF
.	14	TRBV2	TRBJ1-5	.	TGTGCCAGCCAGGTGGGGGGGATCGGTCAGCCCCAGCATTTT	CASQVGGIGQPQHF
.	12	TRBV28	TRBJ1-2	.	TGTGCCACCGCAACAGGGACCTATGGCTACACCTTC	CATATGTYGYTF
.	12	TRBV6-5	TRBJ2-2	.	TGTGCCAGCAGCCTCGGGGTGGGGGAGCTGTTTTTT	CASSLGVGELFF
TRBD1	16	TRBV6-5	TRBJ1-5	.	TGTGCCAGCAGTTACTCCGGACAGGGGGCGAGTCAGCCCCAGCATTTT	CASSYSGQGASQPQHF
.	13	TRBV27	TRBJ2-2	.	TGTGCCAGCAGTTTTTCCCGAAACGGGGAGCTGTTTTTT	CASSFSRNGELFF
TRBD2	15	TRBV27	TRBJ2-1	.	TGTGCCAGCAGTTCAGGACTAGCGGGGTACAATGAGCAGTTCTTC	CASSSGLAGYNEQFF
.	14	TRBV28	TRBJ2-7	.	TGTGCCAGCAGTTTGAGTGGCAGGTCCTACGAGCAGTACTTC	CASSLSGRSYEQYF
TRBD2	20	TRBV10-2	TRBJ2-1	.	TGCGCCAGCAGCGCCCGAAGTGCGGGAGGCCAGTCTCGGGTGGTGAATGAGCAGTTCTTC	CASSARSAGGQSRVVNEQFF
TRBD1	15	TRBV28	TRBJ1-5	.	TGTGCCAGCAGTTTATGGCAGGGGGGCAATCAGCCCCAGCATTTT	CASSLWQGGNQPQHF
.	13	TRBV18	TRBJ1-2	.	TGTGCCAGCTCACCACAAGCTAACTATGGCTACACCTTC	CASSPQANYGYTF
TRBD1	13	TRBV30	TRBJ2-7	.	TGTGCCTGGGCGGGGGACAGGGCCAACGAGCAGTACTTC	CAWAGDRANEQYF
.	13	TRBV6-5	TRBJ2-1	.	TGTGCCAGCGGTCCCTACAGAAGCGATGAGCAGTTCTTC	CASGPYRSDEQFF
.	13	TRBV19	TRBJ1-5	.	TGTGCCAGTAGCCAAGGCAAGAAACAGCCCCAGCATTTT	CASSQGKKQPQHF
.	14	TRBV28	TRBJ1-2	.	TGTGCCAGCAGTTTGGCTGATCTGACCTATGGCTACACCTTC	CASSLADLTYGYTF
.	14	TRBV19	TRBJ1-5	.	TGTGCCAGTACTGAGGGATATAGCAATCAGCCCCAGCATTTT	CASTEGYSNQPQHF
.	13	TRBV9	TRBJ2-1	.	TGTGCCAGCAGCGAGGGGGGATACAATGAGCAGTTCTTC	CASSEGGYNEQFF